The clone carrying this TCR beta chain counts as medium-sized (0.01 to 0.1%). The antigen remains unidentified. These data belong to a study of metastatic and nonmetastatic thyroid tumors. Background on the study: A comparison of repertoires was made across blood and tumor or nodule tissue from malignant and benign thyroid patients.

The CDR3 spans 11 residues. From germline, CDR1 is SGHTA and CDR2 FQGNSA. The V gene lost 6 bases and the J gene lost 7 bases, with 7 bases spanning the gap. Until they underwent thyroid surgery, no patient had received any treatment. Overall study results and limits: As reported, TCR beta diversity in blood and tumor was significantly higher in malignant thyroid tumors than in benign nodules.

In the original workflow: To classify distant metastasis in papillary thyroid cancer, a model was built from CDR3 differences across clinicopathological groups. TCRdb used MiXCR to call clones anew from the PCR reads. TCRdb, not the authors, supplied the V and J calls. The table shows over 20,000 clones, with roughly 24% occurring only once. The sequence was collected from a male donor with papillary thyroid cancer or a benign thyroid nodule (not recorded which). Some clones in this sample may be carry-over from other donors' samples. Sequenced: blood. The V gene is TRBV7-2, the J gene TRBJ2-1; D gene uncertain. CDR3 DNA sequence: TGTGCCAGCAGTCCTGAGAATGAGCAGTTCTTC. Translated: CASSPENEQFF.